The 4 T cell receptor beta chains reported below all come from one sample, sequenced in a study of monozygotic twins with inflammatory bowel disease. TCRdb processed the 5' RACE reads again and assigns one entry to each CDR3 protein, with no DNA. Reported are 150,000 to 200,000 distinct CDR3 sequences; the ten largest clones contain 2.8%. What was sequenced was blood. Receptor source: a human donor with ulcerative colitis or Crohn's disease, or a healthy co-twin of an affected twin (not recorded which).

The CDR3 loop is CASSLGGEISQPQHF. V and J are TRBV7-2 and TRBJ1-5; lacking DNA, the TRBD1 call made by TCRdb goes unchecked. The CDR3 is 15 residues long. The V gene's germline CDR1 is SGHTA and CDR2 FQGNSA.

The rearrangement uses TRBV10-3 and TRBJ2-7. The germline gives CDR1 ENHRY, CDR2 SYGVKD. The CDR3 totals 13 residues. The CDR3 loop is CAISEGGIYEQYF.

The chain recombines TRBV27 with TRBJ2-1; TCRdb's D call, TRBD1, is unchecked because there is no DNA. CDR1 and CDR2 (germline): MNHEY, SMNVEV (reference sequence). This CDR3 spans 17 amino acids. The CDR3 loop is CASWFLGEQGSYNEQFF.

The chain recombines TRBV7-3 with TRBJ1-2; TCRdb's D call, TRBD1, is unchecked because there is no DNA. There are 14 residues in the CDR3. Germline V gene data show CDR1 as SGHTA and CDR2 as FQGTGA. The CDR3 reads CASSLGQGPYGYTF.